The clone carrying this T cell receptor (beta chain) was recorded at least ten times. Antigen unknown. It was RNA transcripts that yielded the amplified TCR beta CDR3 regions. The TCR CDR3 was amplified in a first-round RT-PCR using the HTBI primer set. TCRdb re-called the multiplex PCR reads with MiXCR, one entry per CDR3 protein. The sample contains 300,000 to 500,000 distinct CDR3 sequences, about an eighth of which appear only once. These data belong to a study of T cells in Graves' hyperthyroidism and ophthalmopathy. Study results and caveats: Separating ophthalmopathy from stable hyperthyroidism was achieved by a 13 V-J model. The model made its ophthalmopathy prediction, and onset followed a median approximately 7 months later.

Exclusion of a patient resulted from uncontrolled infection, other autoimmune disease, pregnancy or lactation. The germline V and J ends were trimmed by 5 bases and 6 bases, with 13 bases remaining between them. This CDR3 comprises 13 residues. Germline loops: CDR1 GTSNPN, CDR2 SVGIG (reference sequence). This clonotype was obtained from a man aged 50 to 60 with Graves' ophthalmopathy. Sample: blood. The chain employs TRBV30 and TRBJ1-4, with a possible D match to TRBD1 (6 bases). The CDR3 region is CAWDGQPDEKLFF. The CDR3 DNA is TGTGCCTGGGATGGACAGCCCGATGAAAAACTGTTTTTT.